This T cell receptor (beta chain) was recorded in a study of shared clonotypes between healthy human individuals. The CDR3 consists of 16 residues. V lost 4 bases and J lost 1, with 14 bases in between. The germline gives CDR1 SGHVS, CDR2 FQNEAQ. The data were produced by immunoSEQ multiplex PCR, yet TCRdb's version contains in-frame clones alone and is incomplete. The data show millions of clones, 85% to 95% seen once. Sequenced input: naive CD4+ T cells from PBMCs. The subset is: CD45RA+ positively selected. This rearrangement joins TRBV7-8 to TRBJ2-1; no definite D call. This TCR was recovered from a man aged 18 to 35 in good health. Some clones in this sample may be carry-over from other donors' samples. CDR3 nucleotide sequence: TGTGCCAGCAGCTCACCCTTGGCGGAATCCTACAATGAGCAGTTCTTC. Translated: CASSSPLAESYNEQFF.